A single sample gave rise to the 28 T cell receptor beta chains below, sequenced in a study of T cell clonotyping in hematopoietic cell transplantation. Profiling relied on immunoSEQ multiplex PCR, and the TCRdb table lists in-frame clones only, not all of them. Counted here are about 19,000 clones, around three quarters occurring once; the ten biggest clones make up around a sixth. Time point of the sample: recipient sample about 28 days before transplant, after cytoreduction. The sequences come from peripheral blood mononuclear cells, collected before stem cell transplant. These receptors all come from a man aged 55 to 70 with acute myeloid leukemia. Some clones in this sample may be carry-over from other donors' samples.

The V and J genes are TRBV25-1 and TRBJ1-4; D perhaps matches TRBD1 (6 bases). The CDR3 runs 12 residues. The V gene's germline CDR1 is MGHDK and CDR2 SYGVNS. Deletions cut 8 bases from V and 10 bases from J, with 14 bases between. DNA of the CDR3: TGTGCCAGCGGGCCACAGGGCGGAAAACTGTTTTTT. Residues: CASGPQGGKLFF.

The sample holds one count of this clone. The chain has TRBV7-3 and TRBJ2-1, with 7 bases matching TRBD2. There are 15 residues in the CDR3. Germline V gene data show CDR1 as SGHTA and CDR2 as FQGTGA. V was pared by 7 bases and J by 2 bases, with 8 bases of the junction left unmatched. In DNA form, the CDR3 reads TGTGCCAGCACTGGGGGGGTAGGTCCCTACAATGAGCAGTTCTTC. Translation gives CASTGGVGPYNEQFF.

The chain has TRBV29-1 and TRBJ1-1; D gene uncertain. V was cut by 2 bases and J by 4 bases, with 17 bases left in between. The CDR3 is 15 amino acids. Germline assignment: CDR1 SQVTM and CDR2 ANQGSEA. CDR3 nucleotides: TGCAGCGTTGAATCCCCTAGCCCAGATCGCACTGAAGCTTTCTTT. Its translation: CSVESPSPDRTEAFF.

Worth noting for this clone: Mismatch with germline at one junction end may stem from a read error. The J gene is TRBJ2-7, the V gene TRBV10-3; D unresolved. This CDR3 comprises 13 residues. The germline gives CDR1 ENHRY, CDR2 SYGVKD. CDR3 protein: CAISVRGTYEQCF. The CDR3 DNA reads TGTGCCATCAGTGTTCGTGGAACCTACGAGCAGTGCTTC.

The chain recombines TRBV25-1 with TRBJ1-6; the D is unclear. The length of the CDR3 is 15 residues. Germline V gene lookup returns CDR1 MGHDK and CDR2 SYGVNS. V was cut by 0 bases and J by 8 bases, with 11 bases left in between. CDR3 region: CASSEYGVQDSPLHF. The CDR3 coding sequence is TGTGCCAGCAGTGAATATGGCGTCCAGGATTCACCCCTCCACTTT.

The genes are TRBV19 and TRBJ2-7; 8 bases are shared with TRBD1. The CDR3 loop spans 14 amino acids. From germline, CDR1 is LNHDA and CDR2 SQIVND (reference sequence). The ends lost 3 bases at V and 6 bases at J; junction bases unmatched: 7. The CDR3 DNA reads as TGTGCCAGTAGTATTGAGACAACAGGGGGCGAGCAGTACTTC. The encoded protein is CASSIETTGGEQYF.

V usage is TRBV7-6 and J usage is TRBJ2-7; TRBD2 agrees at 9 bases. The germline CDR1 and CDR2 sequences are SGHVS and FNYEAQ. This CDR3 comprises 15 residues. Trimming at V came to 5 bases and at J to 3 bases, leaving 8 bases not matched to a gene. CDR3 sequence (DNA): TGTGCCAGCAGCCCGAGCGGGGGGACCCTCTACGAGCAGTACTTC. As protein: CASSPSGGTLYEQYF. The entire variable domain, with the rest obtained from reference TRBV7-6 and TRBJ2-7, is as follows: GAGVSQSPRYKVTKRGQDVALRCDPISGHVSLYWYRQALGQGPEFLTYFNYEAQQDKSGLPNDRFSAERPEGSISTLTIQRTEQRDSAMYRCASSPSGGTLYEQYFGPGTRLTVT.

The CDR3 loop reads CAWSKGAGGNSPLHF. The CDR3 DNA reads as TGTGCCTGGAGTAAGGGGGCAGGGGGTAATTCACCCCTCCACTTT. V gene TRBV30 combines with J gene TRBJ1-6; TRBD1 aligns across 7 bases. The CDR3 spans 15 residues. V gave up 2 bases and J gave up 6 bases; unmatched junction bases: 7. CDR1 is GTSNPN and CDR2 is SVGIG in the germline V gene (reference sequence).

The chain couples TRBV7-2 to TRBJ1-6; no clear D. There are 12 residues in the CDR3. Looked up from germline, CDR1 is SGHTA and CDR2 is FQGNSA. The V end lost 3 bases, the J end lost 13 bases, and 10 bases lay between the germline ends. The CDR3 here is CASSFFGSPLHF. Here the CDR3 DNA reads TGTGCCAGCAGCTTCTTCGGCTCGCCCCTCCACTTT.

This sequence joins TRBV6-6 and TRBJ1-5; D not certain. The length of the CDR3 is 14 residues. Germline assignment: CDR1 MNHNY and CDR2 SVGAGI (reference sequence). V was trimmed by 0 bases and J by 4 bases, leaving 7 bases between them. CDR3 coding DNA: TGTGCCAGCAGTTACTCGAATGGGAATCAGCCCCAGCATTTT. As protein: CASSYSNGNQPQHF.

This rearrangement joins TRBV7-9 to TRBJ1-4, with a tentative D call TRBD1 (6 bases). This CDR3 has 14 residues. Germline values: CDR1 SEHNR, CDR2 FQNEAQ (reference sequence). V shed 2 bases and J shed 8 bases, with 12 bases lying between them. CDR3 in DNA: TGTGCCAGCAGCTTATGGGGGCTGAGGGAAAAACTGTTTTTT. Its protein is CASSLWGLREKLFF.

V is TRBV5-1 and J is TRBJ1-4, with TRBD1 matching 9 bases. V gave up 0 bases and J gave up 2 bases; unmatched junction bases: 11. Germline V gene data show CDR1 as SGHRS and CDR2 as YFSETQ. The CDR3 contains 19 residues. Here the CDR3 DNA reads TGCGCCAGCAGCTTGGCGGCACAGGGGGCTCTATTCACTAATGAAAAACTGTTTTTT. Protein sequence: CASSLAAQGALFTNEKLFF.

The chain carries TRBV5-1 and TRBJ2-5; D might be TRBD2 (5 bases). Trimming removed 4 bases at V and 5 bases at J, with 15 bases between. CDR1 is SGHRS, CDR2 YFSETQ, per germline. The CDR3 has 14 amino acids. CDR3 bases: TGCGCCAGCAGCCCCAGCAGGAGGTGGGAGACCCAGTACTTC. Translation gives CASSPSRRWETQYF.

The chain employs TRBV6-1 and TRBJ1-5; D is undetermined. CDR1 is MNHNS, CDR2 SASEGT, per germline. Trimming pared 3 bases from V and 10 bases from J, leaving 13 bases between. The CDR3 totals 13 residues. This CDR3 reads CASSDFVTDPQHF. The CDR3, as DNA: TGTGCCAGCAGTGATTTTGTAACAGATCCCCAGCATTTT.

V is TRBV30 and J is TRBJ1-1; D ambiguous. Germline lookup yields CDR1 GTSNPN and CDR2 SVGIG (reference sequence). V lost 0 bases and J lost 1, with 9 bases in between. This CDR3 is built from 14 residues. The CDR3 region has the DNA TGTGCCTGGAGTGTGTTACCAACGAACACTGAAGCTTTCTTT. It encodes CAWSVLPTNTEAFF.

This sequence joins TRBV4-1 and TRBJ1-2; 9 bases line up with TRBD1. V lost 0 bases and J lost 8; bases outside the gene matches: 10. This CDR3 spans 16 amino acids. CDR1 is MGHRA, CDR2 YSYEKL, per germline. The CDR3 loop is CASSQEGGTGFDGYTF. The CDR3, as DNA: TGCGCCAGCAGCCAAGAAGGTGGGACAGGGTTTGACGGCTACACCTTC.

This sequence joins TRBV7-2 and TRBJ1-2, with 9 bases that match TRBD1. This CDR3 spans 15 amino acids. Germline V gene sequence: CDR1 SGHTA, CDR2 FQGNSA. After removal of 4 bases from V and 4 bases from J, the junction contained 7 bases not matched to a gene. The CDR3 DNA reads TGTGCCAGCAGCTGGGACAGGGAGTTGGGCTATGGCTACACCTTC. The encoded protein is CASSWDRELGYGYTF. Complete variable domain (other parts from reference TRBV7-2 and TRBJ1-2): GAGVSQSPSNKVTEKGKDVELRCDPISGHTALYWYRQSLGQGLEFLIYFQGNSAPDKSGLPSDRFSAERTGGSVSTLTIQRTQQEDSAVYLCASSWDRELGYGYTFGSGTRLTVV.

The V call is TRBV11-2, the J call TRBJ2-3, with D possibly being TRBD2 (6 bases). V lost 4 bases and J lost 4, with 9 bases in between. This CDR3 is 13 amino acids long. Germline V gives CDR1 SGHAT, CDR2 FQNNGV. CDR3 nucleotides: TGTGCCAGCAGCTGGGCGGGACCAGATACGCAGTATTTT. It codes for CASSWAGPDTQYF.

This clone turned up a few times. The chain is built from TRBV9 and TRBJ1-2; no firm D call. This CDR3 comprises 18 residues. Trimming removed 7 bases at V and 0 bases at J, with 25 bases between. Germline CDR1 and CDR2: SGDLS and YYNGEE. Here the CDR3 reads CASANASRTQPTNYGYTF. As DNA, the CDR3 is TGTGCCAGCGCTAATGCCTCAAGAACCCAGCCTACTAACTATGGCTACACCTTC.

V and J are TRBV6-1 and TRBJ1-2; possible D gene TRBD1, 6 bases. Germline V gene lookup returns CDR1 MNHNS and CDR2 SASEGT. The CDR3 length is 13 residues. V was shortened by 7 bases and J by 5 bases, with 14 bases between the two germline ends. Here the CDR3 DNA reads TGTGCCAGCAATGGGGGCCGGGGTTATGGCTACACCTTC. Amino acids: CASNGGRGYGYTF.

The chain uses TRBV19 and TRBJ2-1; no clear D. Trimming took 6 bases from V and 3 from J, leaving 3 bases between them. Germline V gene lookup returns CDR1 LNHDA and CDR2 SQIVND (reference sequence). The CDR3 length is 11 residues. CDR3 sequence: CASSLYNEQFF. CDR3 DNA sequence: TGTGCCAGTAGCCTCTACAATGAGCAGTTCTTC.

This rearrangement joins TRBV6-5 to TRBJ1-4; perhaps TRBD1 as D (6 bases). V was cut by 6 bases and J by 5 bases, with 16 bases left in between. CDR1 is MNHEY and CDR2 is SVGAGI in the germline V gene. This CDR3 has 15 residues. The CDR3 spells CASSHRVRLNEKLFF. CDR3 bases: TGTGCCAGCAGCCACAGGGTGCGATTGAATGAAAAACTGTTTTTT.

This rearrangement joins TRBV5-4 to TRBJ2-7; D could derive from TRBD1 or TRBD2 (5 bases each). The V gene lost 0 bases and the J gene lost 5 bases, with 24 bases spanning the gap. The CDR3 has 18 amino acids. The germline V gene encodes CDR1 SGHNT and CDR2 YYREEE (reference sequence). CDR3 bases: TGTGCCAGCAGCTTGGGGGTGTCGGGGCTTCTCCCCCCTCACGAGCAGTACTTC. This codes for CASSLGVSGLLPPHEQYF.

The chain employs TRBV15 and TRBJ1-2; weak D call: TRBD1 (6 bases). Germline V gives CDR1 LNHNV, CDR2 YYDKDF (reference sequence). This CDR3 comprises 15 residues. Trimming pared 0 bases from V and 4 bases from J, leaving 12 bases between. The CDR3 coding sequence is TGTGCCACCAGCAGAGATCCAGGGGAAACCTATGGCTACACCTTC. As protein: CATSRDPGETYGYTF.

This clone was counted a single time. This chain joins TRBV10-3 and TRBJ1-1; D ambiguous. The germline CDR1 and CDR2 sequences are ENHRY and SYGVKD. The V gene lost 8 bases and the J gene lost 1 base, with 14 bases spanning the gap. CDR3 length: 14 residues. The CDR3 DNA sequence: TGTGCCATCGCCGGGATTGGCGGGAACACTGAAGCTTTCTTT. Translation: CAIAGIGGNTEAFF.

Here the CDR3 DNA reads TGTGCCAGCAGCAAAATCGGCGGCGATACGCAGTATTTT. Translating gives CASSKIGGDTQYF. The chain couples TRBV7-3 to TRBJ2-3; no definite D call. The germline V gene has CDR1 SGHTA and CDR2 FQGTGA. The CDR3 spans 13 residues. Trimming took 5 bases from V and 6 from J, leaving 12 bases between them. Together with reference TRBV7-3 and TRBJ2-3, the CDR3 gives the full variable domain: GAGVSQTPSNKVTEKGKYVELRCDPISGHTALYWYRQSLGQGPEFLIYFQGTGAADDSGLPNDRFFAVRPEGSVSTLKIQRTERGDSAVYLCASSKIGGDTQYFGPGTRLTVL.

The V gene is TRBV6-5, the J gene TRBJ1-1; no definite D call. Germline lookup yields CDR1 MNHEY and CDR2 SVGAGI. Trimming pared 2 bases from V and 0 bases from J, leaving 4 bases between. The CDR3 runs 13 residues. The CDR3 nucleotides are TGTGCCAGCAGTTACGAGATGAACACTGAAGCTTTCTTT. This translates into CASSYEMNTEAFF.

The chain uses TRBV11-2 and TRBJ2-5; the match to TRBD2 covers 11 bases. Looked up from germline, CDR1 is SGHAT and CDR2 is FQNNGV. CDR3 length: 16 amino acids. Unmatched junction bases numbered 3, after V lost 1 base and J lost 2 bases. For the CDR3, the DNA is TGTGCCAGCAGCTTAGGGCTAGCGGGGGGTCAAGAGACCCAGTACTTC. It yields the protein CASSLGLAGGQETQYF.